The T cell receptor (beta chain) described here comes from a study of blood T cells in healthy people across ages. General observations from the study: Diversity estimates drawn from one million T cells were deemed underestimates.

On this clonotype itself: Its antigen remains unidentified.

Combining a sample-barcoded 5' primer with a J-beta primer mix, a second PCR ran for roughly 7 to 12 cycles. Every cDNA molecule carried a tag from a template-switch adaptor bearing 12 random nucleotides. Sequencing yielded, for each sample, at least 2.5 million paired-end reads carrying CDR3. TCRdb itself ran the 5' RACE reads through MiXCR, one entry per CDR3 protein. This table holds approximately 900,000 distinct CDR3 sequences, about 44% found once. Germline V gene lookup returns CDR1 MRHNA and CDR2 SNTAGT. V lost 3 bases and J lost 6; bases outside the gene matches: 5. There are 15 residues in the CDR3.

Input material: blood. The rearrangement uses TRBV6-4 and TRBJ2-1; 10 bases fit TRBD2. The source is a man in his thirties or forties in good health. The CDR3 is CASSEASGGTNEQFF. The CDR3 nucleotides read TGTGCCAGCAGTGAGGCTAGCGGGGGTACCAATGAGCAGTTCTTC.